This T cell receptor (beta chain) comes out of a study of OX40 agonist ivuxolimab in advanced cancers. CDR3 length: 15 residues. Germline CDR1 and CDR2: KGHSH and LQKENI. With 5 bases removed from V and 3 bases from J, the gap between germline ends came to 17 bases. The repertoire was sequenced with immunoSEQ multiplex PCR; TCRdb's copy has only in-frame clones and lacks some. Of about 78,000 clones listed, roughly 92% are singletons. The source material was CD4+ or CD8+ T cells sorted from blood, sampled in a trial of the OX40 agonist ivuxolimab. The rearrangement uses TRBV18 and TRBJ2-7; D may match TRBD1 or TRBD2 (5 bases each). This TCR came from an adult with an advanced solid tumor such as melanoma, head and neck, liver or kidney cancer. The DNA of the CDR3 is TGTGCCAGCTCAGAGGGGATACTTGAATTCTACGAGCAGTACTTC. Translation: CASSEGILEFYEQYF. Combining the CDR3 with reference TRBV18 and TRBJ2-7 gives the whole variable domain NAGVMQNPRHLVRRRGQEARLRCSPMKGHSHVYWYRQLPEEGLKFMVYLQKENIIDESGMPKERFSAEFPKEGPSILRIQQVVRGDSAAYFCASSEGILEFYEQYFGPGTRLTVT.